This T cell receptor (beta chain) originates from a study of blood T cells in healthy people across ages. On this clonotype itself: Its cognate antigen is unknown.

Total RNA extracted from each sample amounted to at least 5 micrograms. V gave up 2 bases and J gave up 5 bases; unmatched junction bases: 14. CDR1 SGDLS and CDR2 YYNGEE come from the germline V gene. The CDR3 has 17 amino acids. Study-wide findings and caveats: The donors' CMV status was not determined, possibly confounding changes in expanded clonotypes. Aged donors had fewer naive CD4+ cells and lower diversity than long-lived donors.

PCR was performed a second time for 7 to 11 cycles using a sample-barcoded 5' primer and a J-beta primer mix. TCRdb called the 5' RACE reads again in MiXCR, with one record for every CDR3 protein. Of hundreds of thousands of distinct CDR3 sequences in the sample, under 45% were seen once. The genes are TRBV9 and TRBJ2-5; 8 bases are shared with TRBD1. The sample comprised blood. The TCR originated in a man aged 55 to 70 in good health. This chain's CDR3 is CASSVGAGQGAGETQYF. CDR3 coding DNA: TGTGCCAGCAGCGTTGGGGCCGGCCAGGGGGCTGGGGAGACCCAGTACTTC. The variable domain in full, with the rest retrieved from reference TRBV9 and TRBJ2-5, is DSGVTQTPKHLITATGQRVTLRCSPRSGDLSVYWYQQSLDQGLQFLIQYYNGEERAKGNILERFSAQQFPDLHSELNLSSLELGDSALYFCASSVGAGQGAGETQYFGPGTRLLVL.